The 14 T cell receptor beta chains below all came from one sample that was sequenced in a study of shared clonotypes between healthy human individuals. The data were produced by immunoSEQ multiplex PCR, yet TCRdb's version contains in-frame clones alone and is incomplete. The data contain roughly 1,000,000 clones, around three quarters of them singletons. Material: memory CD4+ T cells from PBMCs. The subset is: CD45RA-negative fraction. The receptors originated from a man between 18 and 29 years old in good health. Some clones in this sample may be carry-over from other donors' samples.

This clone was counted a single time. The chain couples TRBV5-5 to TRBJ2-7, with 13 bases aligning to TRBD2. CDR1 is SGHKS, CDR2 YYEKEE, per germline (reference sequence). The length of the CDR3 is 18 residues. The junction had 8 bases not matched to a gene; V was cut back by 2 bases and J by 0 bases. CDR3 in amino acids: CASSLGTSGTSISYEQYF. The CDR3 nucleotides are TGTGCCAGCAGCTTAGGGACTAGCGGGACTAGCATCTCCTACGAGCAGTACTTC. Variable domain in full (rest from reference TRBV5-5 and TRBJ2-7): DAGVTQSPTHLIKTRGQQVTLRCSPISGHKSVSWYQQVLGQGPQFIFQYYEKEERGRGNFPDRFSARQFPNYSSELNVNALLLGDSALYLCASSLGTSGTSISYEQYFGPGTRLTVT.

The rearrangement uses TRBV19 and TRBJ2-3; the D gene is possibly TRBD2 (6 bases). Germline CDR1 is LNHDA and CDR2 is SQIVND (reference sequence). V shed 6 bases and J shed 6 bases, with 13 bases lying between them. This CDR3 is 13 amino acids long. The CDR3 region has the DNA TGTGCCAGTAGCCAGACTAGAGGGGATACGCAGTATTTT. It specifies CASSQTRGDTQYF.

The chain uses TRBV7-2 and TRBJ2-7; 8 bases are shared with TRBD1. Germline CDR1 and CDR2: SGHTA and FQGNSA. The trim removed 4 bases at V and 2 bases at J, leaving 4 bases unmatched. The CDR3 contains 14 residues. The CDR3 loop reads CASSSGGGTYEQYF. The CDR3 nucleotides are TGTGCCAGCAGCTCAGGGGGCGGTACCTACGAGCAGTACTTC.

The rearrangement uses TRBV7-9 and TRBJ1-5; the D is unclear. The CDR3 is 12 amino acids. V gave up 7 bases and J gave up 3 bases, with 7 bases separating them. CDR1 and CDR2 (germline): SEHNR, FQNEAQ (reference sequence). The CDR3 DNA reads TGTGCCAGCACCTACAACAATCAGCCCCAGCATTTT. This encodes CASTYNNQPQHF.

The CDR3 DNA is TGTGCCAGCTCACCAGCCGGGGCTCGGACTAATGAAAAACTGTTTTTT. Amino acid sequence: CASSPAGARTNEKLFF. V usage is TRBV18 and J usage is TRBJ1-4; D is possibly TRBD1 (5 bases). Germline V CDR1 and CDR2: KGHSH, LQKENI. Trimming pared 2 bases from V and 2 bases from J, leaving 12 bases between. The CDR3 runs to 16 residues.

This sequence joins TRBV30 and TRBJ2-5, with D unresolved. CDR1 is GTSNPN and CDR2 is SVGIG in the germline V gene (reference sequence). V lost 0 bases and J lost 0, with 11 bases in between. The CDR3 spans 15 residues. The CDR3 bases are TGTGCCTGGAGTGTTGGCGGATTGTACCAAGAGACCCAGTACTTC. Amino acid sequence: CAWSVGGLYQETQYF. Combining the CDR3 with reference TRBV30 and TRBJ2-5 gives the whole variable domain SQTIHQWPATLVQPVGSPLSLECTVEGTSNPNLYWYRQAAGRGLQLLFYSVGIGQISSEVPQNLSASRPQDRQFILSSKKLLLSDSGFYLCAWSVGGLYQETQYFGPGTRLLVL.

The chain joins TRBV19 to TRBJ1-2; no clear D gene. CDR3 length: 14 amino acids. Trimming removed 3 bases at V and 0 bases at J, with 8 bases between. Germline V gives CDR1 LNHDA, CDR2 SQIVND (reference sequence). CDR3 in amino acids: CASSMGKTNYGYTF. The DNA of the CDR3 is TGTGCCAGTAGTATGGGGAAAACTAACTATGGCTACACCTTC.

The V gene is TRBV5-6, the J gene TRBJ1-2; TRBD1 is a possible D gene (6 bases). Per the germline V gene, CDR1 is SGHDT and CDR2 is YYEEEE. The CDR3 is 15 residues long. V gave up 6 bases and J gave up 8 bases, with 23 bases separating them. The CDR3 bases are TGTGCCAGCACCCGATGGGGGGGCGCGATAGGGGGCTACACCTTC. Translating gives CASTRWGGAIGGYTF.

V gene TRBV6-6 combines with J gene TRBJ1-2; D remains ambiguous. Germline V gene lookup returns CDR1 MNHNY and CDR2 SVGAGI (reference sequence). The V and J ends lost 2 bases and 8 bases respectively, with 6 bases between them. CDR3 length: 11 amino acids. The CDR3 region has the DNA TGTGCCAGCAGTTACCAGGAGGGCTACACCTTC. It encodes CASSYQEGYTF.

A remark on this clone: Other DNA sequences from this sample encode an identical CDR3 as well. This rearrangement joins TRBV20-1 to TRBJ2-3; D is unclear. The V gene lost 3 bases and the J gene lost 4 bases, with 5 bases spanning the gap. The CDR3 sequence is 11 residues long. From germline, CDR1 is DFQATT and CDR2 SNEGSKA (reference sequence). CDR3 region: CSASLADTQYF. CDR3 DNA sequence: TGCAGTGCTAGTCTTGCAGATACGCAGTATTTT.

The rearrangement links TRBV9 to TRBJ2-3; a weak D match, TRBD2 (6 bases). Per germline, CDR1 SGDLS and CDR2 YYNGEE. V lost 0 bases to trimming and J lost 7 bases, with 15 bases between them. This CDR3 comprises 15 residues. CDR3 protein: CASSVEPGVGNTQYF. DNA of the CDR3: TGTGCCAGCAGCGTAGAGCCGGGAGTAGGAAATACGCAGTATTTT.

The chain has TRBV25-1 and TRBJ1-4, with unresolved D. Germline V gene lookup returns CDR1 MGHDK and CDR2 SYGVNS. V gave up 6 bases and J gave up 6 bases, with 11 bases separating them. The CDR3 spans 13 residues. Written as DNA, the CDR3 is TGTGCCAGCAGACGGACGGGAGATGAAAAACTGTTTTTT. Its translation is CASRRTGDEKLFF.

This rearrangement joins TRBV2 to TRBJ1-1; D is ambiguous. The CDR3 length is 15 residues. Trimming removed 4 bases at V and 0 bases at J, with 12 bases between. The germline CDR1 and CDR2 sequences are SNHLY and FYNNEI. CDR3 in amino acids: CASSAQRGMNTEAFF. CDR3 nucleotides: TGTGCCAGCAGTGCTCAGAGAGGTATGAACACTGAAGCTTTCTTT.

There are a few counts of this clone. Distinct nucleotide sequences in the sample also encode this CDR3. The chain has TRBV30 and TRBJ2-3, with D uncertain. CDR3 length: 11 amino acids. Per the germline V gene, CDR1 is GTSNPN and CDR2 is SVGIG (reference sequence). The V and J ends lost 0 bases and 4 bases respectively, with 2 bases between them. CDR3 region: CAWSVPDTQYF. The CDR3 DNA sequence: TGTGCCTGGAGTGTTCCAGATACGCAGTATTTT.